These 29 T cell receptor beta chains were sequenced from one sample in a study of cytomegalovirus exposure and HLA in healthy donors. Vbeta (60) and Jbeta (13) primers were used in the PCR. Measured with immunoSEQ multiplex PCR; TCRdb has only the in-frame clones, and not every one. The repertoire holds about 130,000 clones, with about 70% as singletons. Sequenced material: PBMCs. All receptors come from a male donor in good health and CMV-seronegative.

V usage is TRBV28 and J usage is TRBJ1-2; 10 bases agree with TRBD1. The germline CDR1 and CDR2 sequences are MDHEN and SYDVKM. After removal of 7 bases from V and 2 bases from J, the junction contained 7 bases not matched to a gene. This CDR3 region has 15 residues. CDR3 DNA: TGTGCCAGCAAGACAGGGGGCGCGGGGAACTATGGCTACACCTTC. Its translation: CASKTGGAGNYGYTF.

CDR3 nucleotide sequence: TGTGCCAGCTCATTACATCCAGGGGGGTCAGCACCCCTCCACTTT. Protein sequence: CASSLHPGGSAPLHF. The chain uses TRBV18 and TRBJ1-6, with 7 bases aligning to TRBD1. This CDR3 is 15 amino acids long. Germline lookup yields CDR1 KGHSH and CDR2 LQKENI. V lost 5 bases, J lost 11 bases, and 12 bases stayed unmatched.

J is TRBJ1-5 and V is TRBV28, with TRBD1 identical over 10 bases. Looked up from germline, CDR1 is MDHEN and CDR2 is SYDVKM. Unmatched junction bases numbered 5, after V lost 3 bases and J lost 6 bases. This CDR3 comprises 15 residues. The CDR3 DNA reads TGTGCCAGCAGTTTTGGGACAGGGGCATCTCAGCCCCAGCATTTT. This encodes CASSFGTGASQPQHF.

The chain combines TRBV11-2 with TRBJ2-1; 8 bases are a match to TRBD2. Germline V gene sequence: CDR1 SGHAT, CDR2 FQNNGV. The V gene end was trimmed by 5 bases and the J gene end by 8 bases; junction bases not matched to a gene: 11. The CDR3 runs to 15 residues. The CDR3 DNA is TGTGCCAGCAGCCCCGGTAGTAGCGGGGTAGATGAGCAGTTCTTC. It is translated as CASSPGSSGVDEQFF.

V gene TRBV6-5 combines with J gene TRBJ1-2; D is undetermined. From germline, CDR1 is MNHEY and CDR2 SVGAGI. The CDR3 extends over 13 amino acids. V lost 8 bases to trimming and J lost 2 bases, with 12 bases between them. The CDR3 region has the DNA TGTGCCAGCGGCTCCGAGACAAACTATGGCTACACCTTC. The encoded protein is CASGSETNYGYTF.

This clone was seen a handful of times. V is TRBV29-1 and J is TRBJ1-3; 9 positions match TRBD1. The germline CDR1 and CDR2 sequences are SQVTM and ANQGSEA. The V gene end was trimmed by 3 bases and the J gene end by 0 bases; junction bases not matched to a gene: 12. The CDR3 contains 18 residues. CDR3 nucleotides: TGCAGCGTTGAGCGTCGGGGGACAGGGCGATACTCTGGAAACACCATATATTTT. It translates to CSVERRGTGRYSGNTIYF. The entire variable domain, with the rest obtained from reference TRBV29-1 and TRBJ1-3, is as follows: SAVISQKPSRDICQRGTSLTIQCQVDSQVTMMFWYRQQPGQSLTLIATANQGSEATYESGFVIDKFPISRPNLTFSTLTVSNMSPEDSSIYLCSVERRGTGRYSGNTIYFGEGSWLTVV.

The rearrangement links TRBV7-3 to TRBJ2-5; D is possibly TRBD2 (5 bases). V lost 1 base and J 5 bases, leaving 14 bases between the germline ends. This CDR3 is built from 15 residues. Germline CDR1 reads SGHTA; CDR2 reads FQGTGA. The CDR3 DNA reads TGTGCCAGCAGCTTAATCCCGGGGTCGAGGGAGACCCAGTACTTC. Encoded protein: CASSLIPGSRETQYF.

This chain connects TRBV10-3 to TRBJ2-1, with D possibly being TRBD2 (7 bases). V gave up 4 bases and J gave up 8 bases, with 12 bases separating them. The CDR3 consists of 13 residues. Germline V gives CDR1 ENHRY, CDR2 SYGVKD. CDR3 DNA: TGTGCCATCAGTGCCCCGGGGGGCGATGAGCAGTTCTTC. It specifies CAISAPGGDEQFF.

The count of this clone is one. The chain links TRBV19 to TRBJ1-1; TRBD1 agrees at 11 bases. V lost 10 bases to trimming and J lost 2 bases; unmatched junction nucleotides: 9. In germline, CDR1 is LNHDA, CDR2 SQIVND (reference sequence). The CDR3 consists of 15 residues. The CDR3: CATWDRGGENTEAFF. The CDR3 coding sequence is TGTGCCACCTGGGACAGGGGGGGAGAAAACACTGAAGCTTTCTTT. Complete variable domain (other parts from reference TRBV19 and TRBJ1-1): DGGITQSPKYLFRKEGQNVTLSCEQNLNHDAMYWYRQDPGQGLRLIYYSQIVNDFQKGDIAEGYSVSREKKESFPLTVTSAQKNPTAFYLCATWDRGGENTEAFFGQGTRLTVV.

The V and J genes are TRBV7-8 and TRBJ2-7; unclear D gene. Germline CDR1 and CDR2: SGHVS and FQNEAQ. Trimming removed 5 bases at V and 2 bases at J, with 10 bases between. This CDR3 has 13 amino acids. CDR3 in DNA: TGTGCCAGCAGCCCCCGACAAGCCTACGAGCAGTACTTC. Protein product: CASSPRQAYEQYF.

This chain joins TRBV28 and TRBJ2-7; possibly TRBD1 for D (6 bases). V was cut by 6 bases and J by 0 bases, with 15 bases left in between. The CDR3 runs 15 residues. Germline V gene data show CDR1 as MDHEN and CDR2 as SYDVKM. DNA for the CDR3: TGTGCCAGCAGCCCCCCGGACAGTCACTCCTACGAGCAGTACTTC. This sequence encodes CASSPPDSHSYEQYF.

This clone was seen only once. The chain joins TRBV27 to TRBJ2-7; 7 positions match TRBD1. Germline CDR1 MNHEY, CDR2 SMNVEV (reference sequence). This CDR3 spans 19 amino acids. Losses at the gene ends were 3 bases for V and 0 bases for J; bases not matched to a gene: 17. The CDR3 loop reads CASSFPGTEKPNYSYEQYF. As DNA, the CDR3 is TGTGCCAGCAGTTTTCCCGGGACAGAAAAGCCTAATTACTCCTACGAGCAGTACTTC.

The chain combines TRBV5-1 with TRBJ1-1, with D perhaps matching TRBD1 (5 bases). V was cut by 4 bases and J by 3 bases, with 13 bases left in between. The CDR3 loop spans 14 amino acids. Per germline, CDR1 SGHRS and CDR2 YFSETQ. The CDR3 is CASSPGWGDTEAFF. The CDR3 bases are TGCGCCAGCAGCCCCGGGTGGGGGGACACTGAAGCTTTCTTT.

This clone was observed once. The CDR3 DNA follows: TGTGCCAGCAGCGTGGGGACTTCGCGGTGGGAGACCCAGTACTTC. Translation: CASSVGTSRWETQYF. This chain connects TRBV9 to TRBJ2-5, with D tentatively TRBD2 (6 bases). Germline V gene data show CDR1 as SGDLS and CDR2 as YYNGEE. The CDR3 sequence is 15 residues long. Trimming stripped 2 bases from V and 5 bases from J, with 16 bases between. Using reference TRBV9 and TRBJ2-5 for the parts outside the CDR3, the full variable domain is DSGVTQTPKHLITATGQRVTLRCSPRSGDLSVYWYQQSLDQGLQFLIQYYNGEERAKGNILERFSAQQFPDLHSELNLSSLELGDSALYFCASSVGTSRWETQYFGPGTRLLVL.

V is TRBV11-2 and J is TRBJ1-2; no clear D. Germline values: CDR1 SGHAT, CDR2 FQNNGV. The CDR3 is made up of 16 amino acids. Trimming pared 5 bases from V and 3 bases from J, leaving 19 bases between. CDR3 in amino acids: CASSLLPAVLYYGYTF. The DNA for the CDR3 is TGTGCCAGCAGCCTCTTACCGGCCGTACTATACTATGGCTACACCTTC.

The J gene is TRBJ1-4, the V gene TRBV27; D might be TRBD1 (5 bases). Germline lookup yields CDR1 MNHEY and CDR2 SMNVEV (reference sequence). CDR3 length: 16 residues. Trimming took off 7 bases at V and 5 bases at J, with 20 bases between the two ends. The CDR3 spells CASTLLEGLQNEKLFF. For the CDR3, the DNA is TGTGCCAGCACCCTCTTGGAGGGGCTTCAGAATGAAAAACTGTTTTTT.

The V call is TRBV29-1, the J call TRBJ2-1, with D possibly TRBD1 on 6 matching bases. Per germline, CDR1 SQVTM and CDR2 ANQGSEA. V gave up 1 base and J gave up 1 base, with 11 bases separating them. The CDR3 sequence is 15 residues long. The CDR3 sequence: CSVEATGFSYNEQFF. The CDR3 nucleotides are TGCAGCGTTGAAGCTACAGGGTTTTCCTACAATGAGCAGTTCTTC.

The V gene is TRBV30, the J gene TRBJ1-1; possibly TRBD1 for D (5 bases). Per germline, CDR1 GTSNPN and CDR2 SVGIG (reference sequence). V lost 0 bases, J lost 7 bases, and 9 bases lay in between. The CDR3 runs to 12 residues. CDR3 sequence (DNA): TGTGCCTGGAGTGTACGTACAGGTGAAGCTTTCTTT. This translates into CAWSVRTGEAFF.

The sample holds a few counts of this clone. The chain joins TRBV5-1 to TRBJ1-1; TRBD1 aligns across 8 bases. Trimming removed 4 bases from V and 4 bases from J; junction bases left unmatched: 3. The CDR3 runs 13 residues. CDR1 SGHRS and CDR2 YFSETQ come from the germline V gene. The DNA for the CDR3 is TGCGCCAGCAGCGCGGACAGGGTCACTGAAGCTTTCTTT. Translated, it gives CASSADRVTEAFF.

The rearrangement links TRBV4-1 to TRBJ2-3, with 13 bases lining up with TRBD2. V trimming: 2 bases; J trimming: 4 bases; junction bases outside the gene matches: 3. Germline CDR1 and CDR2: MGHRA and YSYEKL. This CDR3 region has 16 residues. CDR3 sequence: CASSQQLAGGPDTQYF. The CDR3 DNA reads TGCGCCAGCAGCCAACAACTAGCGGGAGGGCCAGATACGCAGTATTTT.

V usage is TRBV6-1 and J usage is TRBJ1-1; D is unresolved. V was shortened by 2 bases and J by 4 bases, with 14 bases between the two germline ends. Germline V lookup: CDR1 MNHNS, CDR2 SASEGT. The CDR3 totals 15 residues. CDR3 bases: TGTGCCAGCAGTGAACGCTTGGGAGGTGGCACTGAAGCTTTCTTT. Protein: CASSERLGGGTEAFF.

The chain carries TRBV28 and TRBJ2-3; 9 positions agree with TRBD2. V trimming: 7 bases; J trimming: 4 bases; junction bases outside the gene matches: 9. The germline gives CDR1 MDHEN, CDR2 SYDVKM. The CDR3 totals 15 residues. CDR3 amino acids: CASTWRGRVADTQYF. CDR3 in DNA: TGTGCCAGCACCTGGCGCGGGAGGGTGGCAGATACGCAGTATTTT.

V and J are TRBV7-9 and TRBJ1-4; TRBD1 is a possible D gene (5 bases). CDR1 is SEHNR, CDR2 FQNEAQ, per germline (reference sequence). The CDR3 spans 16 residues. Trimming pared 5 bases from V and 4 bases from J, leaving 17 bases between. CDR3 bases: TGTGCCAGCAGCACCCTTCTGGGGGGGGTTAATGAAAAACTGTTTTTT. It translates to CASSTLLGGVNEKLFF.

This chain uses TRBV27 with TRBJ2-3; 7 bases agree with TRBD1. J was trimmed by 1 base and V by 2 bases; bases with no gene match: 12. The CDR3 is 18 amino acids. Germline V gene data show CDR1 as MNHEY and CDR2 as SMNVEV (reference sequence). For the CDR3, the DNA is TGTGCCAGCAGTTTACGCCCACCAGGGGGAGCTCGCACAGATACGCAGTATTTT. It specifies CASSLRPPGGARTDTQYF.

Only a few counts were recorded for this clone. The chain couples TRBV28 to TRBJ1-4; D unresolved. Germline-derived CDR1 and CDR2 are MDHEN and SYDVKM. CDR3 length equals 15 residues. Trimming took 3 bases from V and 0 from J, leaving 8 bases between them. CDR3 nucleotide sequence: TGTGCCAGCAGTTTTCGGGGTGCAACTAATGAAAAACTGTTTTTT. This sequence encodes CASSFRGATNEKLFF. Together with reference TRBV28 and TRBJ1-4, the CDR3 gives the full variable domain: DVKVTQSSRYLVKRTGEKVFLECVQDMDHENMFWYRQDPGLGLRLIYFSYDVKMKEKGDIPEGYSVSREKKERFSLILESASTNQTSMYLCASSFRGATNEKLFFGSGTQLSVL.

The chain recombines TRBV28 with TRBJ1-4; 7 bases match TRBD1. The CDR3 spans 14 residues. V shed 6 bases, J shed 12 bases, and the junction held 13 bases outside the gene matches. Germline V gene lookup returns CDR1 MDHEN and CDR2 SYDVKM. DNA for the CDR3: TGTGCCAGCAGGCAGGGGGGACAGACAGGGCAACTGTTTTTT. Its translation is CASRQGGQTGQLFF.

Only a few counts were recorded for this clone. The chain links TRBV28 to TRBJ1-5; D gene ambiguous. Trimming removed 8 bases at V and 6 bases at J, with 11 bases between. The CDR3 is 12 amino acids. Per germline, CDR1 MDHEN and CDR2 SYDVKM. The CDR3: CASRLPGQPQHF. CDR3 sequence (DNA): TGTGCCAGCCGGCTACCGGGTCAGCCCCAGCATTTT.

This clone was counted a few times. J is TRBJ2-2 and V is TRBV7-6; 9 bases map to TRBD2. Germline trimming cut 7 bases from V and 2 bases from J; bases unmatched to any gene: 11. Germline V gene data show CDR1 as SGHVS and CDR2 as FNYEAQ. The CDR3 loop spans 17 amino acids. CDR3 loop: CASTQMPSGVNTGELFF. In nucleotides, the CDR3 is TGTGCCAGCACCCAAATGCCTAGCGGGGTTAACACCGGGGAGCTGTTTTTT.

The gene calls are TRBV28 and TRBJ2-2; 9 bases agree with TRBD2. The CDR3 loop spans 20 amino acids. Germline V lookup: CDR1 MDHEN, CDR2 SYDVKM. The junction had 15 bases not matched to a gene; V was cut back by 4 bases and J by 0 bases. CDR3 coding DNA: TGTGCCAGCAGTTCATACCCCCGTAGCGGGGGTATCACGAACACCGGGGAGCTGTTTTTT. Protein: CASSSYPRSGGITNTGELFF.